This T cell receptor beta chain stems from a study of cytomegalovirus exposure and HLA in healthy donors. Study-wide background: In a later analysis, the roughly 120 validation repertoires were reported to have used the same platform as the 600 to 800 first-cohort repertoires. Whole-study findings and limits: It was fewer than 200 TCR beta chains that were listed as cytomegalovirus-associated. Most observed TCR sequences were rare, whereas some public TCRs were detected in many donors.

Trimming removed 5 bases from V and 2 bases from J; junction bases left unmatched: 5. The germline V gene has CDR1 MNHEY and CDR2 SMNVEV (reference sequence). The CDR3 totals 15 residues. The donors were members of the roughly 120-subject validation cohort (separate from the approximately 670-subject first cohort). Repertoires were generated with immunoSEQ multiplex PCR, while TCRdb's copy carries only in-frame clones and drops some. The sample consists of 110,000 or so clones, around 88% of them appearing once. A single count supports this clone. Antigen unknown. This TCR was recovered from a man between 18 and 35 years old in good health and CMV-seronegative. The chain combines TRBV27 with TRBJ2-7, with 11 bases aligning to TRBD2. Sequencing was done on a sample of PBMCs. The CDR3 reads CASSEGLAVTYEQYF. For the CDR3, the DNA is TGTGCCAGCAGTGAGGGACTAGCGGTGACCTACGAGCAGTACTTC.